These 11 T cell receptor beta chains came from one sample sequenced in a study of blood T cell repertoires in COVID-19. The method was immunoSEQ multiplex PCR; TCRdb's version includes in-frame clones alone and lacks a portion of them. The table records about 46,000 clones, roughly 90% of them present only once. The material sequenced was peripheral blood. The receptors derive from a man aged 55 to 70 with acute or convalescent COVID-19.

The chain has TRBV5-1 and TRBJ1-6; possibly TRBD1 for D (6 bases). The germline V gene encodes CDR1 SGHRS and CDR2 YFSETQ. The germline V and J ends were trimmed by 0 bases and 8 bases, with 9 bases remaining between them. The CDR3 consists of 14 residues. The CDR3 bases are TGCGCCAGCAGCTTGGGAGGGGGTGATTCACCCCTCCACTTT. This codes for CASSLGGGDSPLHF.

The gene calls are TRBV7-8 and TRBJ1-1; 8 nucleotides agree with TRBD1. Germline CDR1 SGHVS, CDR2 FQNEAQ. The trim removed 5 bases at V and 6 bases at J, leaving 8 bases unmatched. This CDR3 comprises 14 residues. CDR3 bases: TGTGCCAGCAGCACCGGACAGGGACGGGCTGAAGCTTTCTTT. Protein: CASSTGQGRAEAFF.

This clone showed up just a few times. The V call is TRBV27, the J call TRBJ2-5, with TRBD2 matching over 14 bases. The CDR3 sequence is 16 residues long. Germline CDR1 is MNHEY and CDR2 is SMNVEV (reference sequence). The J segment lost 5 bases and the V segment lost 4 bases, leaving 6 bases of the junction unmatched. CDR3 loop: CASSSTSGRAWETQYF. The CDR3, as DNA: TGTGCCAGCAGTTCGACTAGCGGGAGGGCCTGGGAGACCCAGTACTTC.

The CDR3 DNA sequence: TGTGCCAGTAGTATGGGCAGGACAGGTTCCTACGAGCAGTACTTC. Translating gives CASSMGRTGSYEQYF. The chain combines TRBV19 with TRBJ2-7; 7 bases align to TRBD1. The length of the CDR3 is 15 residues. V trimming: 3 bases; J trimming: 1 base; junction bases outside the gene matches: 6. Germline values: CDR1 LNHDA, CDR2 SQIVND (reference sequence).

CDR3 region: CAISDRTGGTEAFF. The CDR3 DNA is TGTGCCATCAGTGACCGCACAGGGGGCACTGAAGCTTTCTTT. The chain links TRBV10-3 to TRBJ1-1, with TRBD1 identical over 8 bases. The junction had 4 bases not matched to a gene; V was cut back by 3 bases and J by 4 bases. CDR3 length equals 14 residues. Germline CDR1 and CDR2: ENHRY and SYGVKD.

CDR3: CASSLRTEYSNQPQHF. The CDR3 region has the DNA TGTGCCAGCAGCTTAAGGACAGAGTATAGCAATCAGCCCCAGCATTTT. The chain uses TRBV13 and TRBJ1-5; maybe TRBD1 (6 bases). Trimming removed 2 bases from V and 0 bases from J, with 11 bases in between. The CDR3 spans 16 residues. Germline-derived CDR1 and CDR2 are PRHDT and FYEKMQ (reference sequence).

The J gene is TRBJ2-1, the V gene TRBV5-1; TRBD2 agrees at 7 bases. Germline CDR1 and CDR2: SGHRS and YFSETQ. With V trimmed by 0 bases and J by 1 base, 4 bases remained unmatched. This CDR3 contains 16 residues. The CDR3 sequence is CASSLASAGSYNEQFF. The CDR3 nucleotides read TGCGCCAGCAGCTTGGCTTCAGCGGGATCCTACAATGAGCAGTTCTTC. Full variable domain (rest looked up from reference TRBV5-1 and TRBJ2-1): KAGVTQTPRYLIKTRGQQVTLSCSPISGHRSVSWYQQTPGQGLQFLFEYFSETQRNKGNFPGRFSGRQFSNSRSEMNVSTLELGDSALYLCASSLASAGSYNEQFFGPGTRLTVL.

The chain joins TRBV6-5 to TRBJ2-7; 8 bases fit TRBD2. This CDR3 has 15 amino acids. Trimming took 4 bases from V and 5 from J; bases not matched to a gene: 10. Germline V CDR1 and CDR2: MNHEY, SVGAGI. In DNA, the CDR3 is TGTGCCAGCAGTTTCAGTACGGGAGGGCCAGACGAGCAGTACTTC. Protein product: CASSFSTGGPDEQYF.

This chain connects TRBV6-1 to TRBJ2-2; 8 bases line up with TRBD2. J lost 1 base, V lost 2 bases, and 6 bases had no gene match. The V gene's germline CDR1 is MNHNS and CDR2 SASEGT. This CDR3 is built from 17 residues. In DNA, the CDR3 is TGTGCCAGCAGTGAAAGCGGCCTAGCGGGGAACACCGGGGAGCTGTTTTTT. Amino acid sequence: CASSESGLAGNTGELFF.

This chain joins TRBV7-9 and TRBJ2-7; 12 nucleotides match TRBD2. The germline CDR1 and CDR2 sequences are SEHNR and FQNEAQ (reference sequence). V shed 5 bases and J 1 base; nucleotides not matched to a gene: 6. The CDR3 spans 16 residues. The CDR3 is CASSPGLAGRSYEQYF. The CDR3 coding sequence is TGTGCCAGCAGCCCCGGACTAGCGGGAAGGTCCTACGAGCAGTACTTC.

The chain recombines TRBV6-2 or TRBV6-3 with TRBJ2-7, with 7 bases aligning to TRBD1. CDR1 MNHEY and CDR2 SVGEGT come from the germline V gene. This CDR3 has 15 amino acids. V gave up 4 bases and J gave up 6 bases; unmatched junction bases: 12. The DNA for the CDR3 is TGTGCCAGCAGTTGGATGACAGGGTGGAAGACCGAGCAGTACTTC. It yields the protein CASSWMTGWKTEQYF.